This T cell receptor beta chain was identified during a study of blood T cell repertoires in COVID-19. About the research overall: From the United States, Italy and Spain came samples of acute and convalescent COVID-19.

The CDR3 spans 14 residues. CDR1 is MDHEN, CDR2 SYDVKM, per germline. The V gene end was trimmed by 6 bases and the J gene end by 4 bases; junction bases not matched to a gene: 5. Clones were read by immunoSEQ multiplex PCR, and TCRdb kept only the in-frame ones, dropping some. The sample carries more than 300,000 clones, 70% to 90% recorded once. This clone has only one observation. Specimen: PBMCs or T cells enriched from blood (not recorded which). The clonotype comes from a woman in her twenties or thirties who had recovered from COVID-19. The chain couples TRBV28 to TRBJ2-3; 9 nucleotides agree with TRBD1. The CDR3 region is CASSQDRGPDTQYF. CDR3 sequence (DNA): TGTGCCAGCAGCCAGGACAGGGGCCCAGATACGCAGTATTTT.